These T cell receptor beta chains were read from a single sample in a study of patients and donors after allogeneic stem cell transplantation. TCRdb re-called the RT-PCR reads with MiXCR, one entry per CDR3 protein. This table holds about 160,000 distinct CDR3 sequences, approximately 30% found once. Sample: blood, either unsorted or a sorted T cell fraction (not recorded which). The receptors here all came from a human donor who was either an allogeneic HSCT recipient or a stem cell or donor lymphocyte infusion donor (not recorded which). It is not recorded whose cells these are; they may come from a transplant donor. CDR3s include the opening cysteine and the closing phenylalanine or tryptophan. A D gene is named only where the DNA matches it firmly. Only part of the rows carry a size: once, few, many, or a class if the clone is expanded.

>TRBV5-1|TRBJ1-1|-|-
CASSLLRRRRMNTEAFF
TGCGCCAGCAGCTTGTTGCGGAGGCGGCGAATGAACACTGAAGCTTTCTTT
>TRBV12-3/TRBV12-4|TRBJ2-1|-|TRBD2
CASSRTSAYNEQFF
TGTGCCAGCAGCCGGACTAGCGCGTACAATGAGCAGTTCTTC
>TRBV20-1|TRBJ2-7|once|-
CSANYGEQYF
TGCAGTGCTAACTATGGAGAGCAGTACTTC
>TRBV20-1|TRBJ2-7|few|-
CSARNPSTSSEQYF
TGCAGTGCTAGAAACCCATCGACTAGTTCCGAGCAGTACTTC
>TRBV20-1|TRBJ1-5|many|-
CSAGGLGGFHQPQHF
TGCAGTGCCGGCGGGCTTGGGGGCTTCCATCAGCCCCAGCATTTT
>TRBV30|TRBJ2-7|-|-
CAWSYGPSYEQYF
TGTGCCTGGAGCTACGGACCTTCCTACGAGCAGTACTTC
>TRBV12-3/TRBV12-4|TRBJ2-1|-|-
CASSLRGAHEQFF
TGTGCCAGCAGTCTTAGGGGGGCCCATGAGCAGTTCTTC
>TRBV5-1|TRBJ1-1|many|-
CASSWGGDTEAFF
TGCGCCAGCAGCTGGGGTGGGGACACTGAAGCTTTCTTT
>TRBV5-1|TRBJ2-7|-|-
CASSRVPGYEQYF
TGCGCCAGCAGCAGGGTTCCGGGGTACGAGCAGTACTTC
>TRBV15|TRBJ2-3|-|TRBD2
CATSSSGGSTDTQYF
TGTGCCACCAGTAGTAGCGGGGGAAGCACAGATACGCAGTATTTT
>TRBV4-1|TRBJ2-2|once|TRBD2
CASSFLWLADTGELFF
TGCGCCAGCAGCTTTCTATGGCTAGCGGACACCGGGGAGCTGTTTTTT
>TRBV6-6|TRBJ1-5|-|-
CASTYGDSNQPQHF
TGTGCCAGCACTTACGGGGACAGCAATCAGCCCCAGCATTTT
>TRBV11-2|TRBJ1-1|medium-sized|TRBD1
CASRFGDRGYWGTEAFF
TGTGCCAGCCGATTTGGGGACAGGGGTTATTGGGGCACTGAAGCTTTCTTT
>TRBV12-3/TRBV12-4|TRBJ2-1|-|TRBD2
CASSLGLAGLSYNEQFF
TGTGCCAGCAGCCTGGGGCTAGCGGGATTGTCCTACAATGAGCAGTTCTTC
>TRBV20-1|TRBJ1-1|-|TRBD1
CSASEGARTEAFF
TGCAGTGCTAGCGAGGGGGCGCGCACTGAAGCTTTCTTT
>TRBV12-3/TRBV12-4|TRBJ2-5|few|-
CASSSFIQETQYF
TGTGCCAGCAGTTCCTTTATCCAAGAGACCCAGTACTTC
>TRBV6-5|TRBJ2-3|-|TRBD1
CASSPGQVFTDTQYF
TGTGCCAGCAGTCCGGGACAGGTTTTCACAGATACGCAGTATTTT
>TRBV11-2|TRBJ2-1|-|TRBD2
CASSLRAGEAYNEQFF
TGTGCCAGCAGCCTGAGAGCGGGAGAGGCCTACAATGAGCAGTTCTTC
>TRBV11-3|TRBJ2-1|many|-
CASSLGYNEQFF
TGTGCCAGCAGCTTGGGGTACAATGAGCAGTTCTTC
>TRBV18|TRBJ2-5|-|TRBD1
CASRQGEETQYF
TGTGCCAGCCGGCAGGGGGAGGAGACCCAGTACTTC